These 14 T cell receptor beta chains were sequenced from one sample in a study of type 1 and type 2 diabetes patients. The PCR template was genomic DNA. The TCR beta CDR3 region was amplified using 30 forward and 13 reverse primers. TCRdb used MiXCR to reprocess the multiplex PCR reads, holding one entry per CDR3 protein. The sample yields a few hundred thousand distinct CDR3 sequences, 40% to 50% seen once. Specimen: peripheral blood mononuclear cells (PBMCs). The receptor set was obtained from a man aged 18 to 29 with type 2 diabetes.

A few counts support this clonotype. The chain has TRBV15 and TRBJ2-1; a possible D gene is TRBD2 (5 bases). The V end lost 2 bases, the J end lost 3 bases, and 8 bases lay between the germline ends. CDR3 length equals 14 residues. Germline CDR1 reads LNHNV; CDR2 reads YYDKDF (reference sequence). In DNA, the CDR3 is TGTGCCACCAGCAGAACGGGAATCTACAATGAGCAGTTCTTC. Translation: CATSRTGIYNEQFF.

CDR3 protein: CASSEGHFTEAFF. CDR3 in DNA: TGTGCCAGCAGTGAGGGACACTTCACTGAAGCTTTCTTT. The chain joins TRBV6-4 to TRBJ1-1, with D possibly being TRBD1 (6 bases). Germline V gives CDR1 MRHNA, CDR2 SNTAGT. The CDR3 runs to 13 residues. V lost 3 bases and J lost 4, with 9 bases in between.

In DNA form, the CDR3 reads TGTGCCAGCAGCTTGGACGGGAGTTCCTACAATGAGCAGTTCTTC. It encodes CASSLDGSSYNEQFF. The chain links TRBV27 to TRBJ2-1; a possible D gene is TRBD2 (6 bases). The V end lost 6 bases, the J end lost 1 base, and 13 bases lay between the germline ends. CDR3 size: 15 residues. The germline gives CDR1 MNHEY, CDR2 SMNVEV (reference sequence).

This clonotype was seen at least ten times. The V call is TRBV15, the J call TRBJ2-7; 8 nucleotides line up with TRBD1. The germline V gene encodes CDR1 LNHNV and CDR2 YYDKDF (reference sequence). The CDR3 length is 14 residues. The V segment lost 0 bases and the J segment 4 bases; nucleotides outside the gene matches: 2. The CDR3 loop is CATSRDRGRYEQYF. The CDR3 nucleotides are TGTGCCACCAGCAGAGACAGGGGGCGGTACGAGCAGTACTTC.

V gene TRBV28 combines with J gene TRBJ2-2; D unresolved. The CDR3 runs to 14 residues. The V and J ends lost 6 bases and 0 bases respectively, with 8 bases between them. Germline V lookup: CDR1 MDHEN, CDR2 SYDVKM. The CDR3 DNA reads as TGTGCCAGCAGGGACCGCTCGAACACCGGGGAGCTGTTTTTT. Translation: CASRDRSNTGELFF. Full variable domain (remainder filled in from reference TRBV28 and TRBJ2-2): DVKVTQSSRYLVKRTGEKVFLECVQDMDHENMFWYRQDPGLGLRLIYFSYDVKMKEKGDIPEGYSVSREKKERFSLILESASTNQTSMYLCASRDRSNTGELFFGEGSRLTVL.

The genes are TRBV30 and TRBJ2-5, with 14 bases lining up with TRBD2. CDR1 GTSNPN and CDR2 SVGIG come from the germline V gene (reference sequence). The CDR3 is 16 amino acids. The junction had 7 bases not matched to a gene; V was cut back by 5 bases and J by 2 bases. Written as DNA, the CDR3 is TGTGCCTGGGAAAGGACTAGCGGGAGGCTACAAGAGACCCAGTACTTC. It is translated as CAWERTSGRLQETQYF.

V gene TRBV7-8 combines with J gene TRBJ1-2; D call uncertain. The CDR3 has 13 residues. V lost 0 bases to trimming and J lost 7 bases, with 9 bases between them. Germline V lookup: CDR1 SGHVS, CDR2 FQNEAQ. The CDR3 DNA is TGTGCCAGCAGCTTAGCGGACCGAGGTGGCTACACCTTC. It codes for CASSLADRGGYTF.

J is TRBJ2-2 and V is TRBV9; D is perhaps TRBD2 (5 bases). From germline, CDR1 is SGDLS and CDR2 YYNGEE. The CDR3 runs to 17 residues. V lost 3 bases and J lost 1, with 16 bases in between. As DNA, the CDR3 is TGTGCCAGCAGCGCCCCGGTTGAGGGCTTGAACACCGGGGAGCTGTTTTTT. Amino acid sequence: CASSAPVEGLNTGELFF.

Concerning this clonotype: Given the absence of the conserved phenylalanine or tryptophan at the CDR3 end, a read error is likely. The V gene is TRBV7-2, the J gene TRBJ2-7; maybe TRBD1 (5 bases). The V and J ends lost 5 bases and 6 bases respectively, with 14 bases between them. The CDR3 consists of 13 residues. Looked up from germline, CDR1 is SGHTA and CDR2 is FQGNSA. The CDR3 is CASSPQARVEQYS. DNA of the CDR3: TGTGCCAGCAGCCCTCAGGCCAGGGTCGAGCAGTACTCC.

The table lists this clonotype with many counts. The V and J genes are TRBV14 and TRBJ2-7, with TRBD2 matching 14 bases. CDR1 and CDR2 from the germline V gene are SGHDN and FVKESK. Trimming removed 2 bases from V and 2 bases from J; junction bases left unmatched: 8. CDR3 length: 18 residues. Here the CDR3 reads CASSQNGLAGGSPYEQYF. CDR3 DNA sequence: TGTGCCAGCAGCCAAAACGGACTAGCGGGAGGATCGCCCTACGAGCAGTACTTC. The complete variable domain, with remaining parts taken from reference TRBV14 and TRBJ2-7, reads EAGVTQFPSHSVIEKGQTVTLRCDPISGHDNLYWYRRVMGKEIKFLLHFVKESKQDESGMPNNRFLAERTGGTYSTLKVQPAELEDSGVYFCASSQNGLAGGSPYEQYFGPGTRLTVT.

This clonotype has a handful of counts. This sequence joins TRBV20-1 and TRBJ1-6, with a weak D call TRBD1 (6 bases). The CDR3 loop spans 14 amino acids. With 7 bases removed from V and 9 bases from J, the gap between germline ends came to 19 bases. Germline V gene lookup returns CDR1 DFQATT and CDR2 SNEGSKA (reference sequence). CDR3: CSVRDTLSSSPLHF. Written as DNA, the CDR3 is TGCAGTGTTAGGGACACTCTCTCGTCTTCACCCCTCCACTTT.

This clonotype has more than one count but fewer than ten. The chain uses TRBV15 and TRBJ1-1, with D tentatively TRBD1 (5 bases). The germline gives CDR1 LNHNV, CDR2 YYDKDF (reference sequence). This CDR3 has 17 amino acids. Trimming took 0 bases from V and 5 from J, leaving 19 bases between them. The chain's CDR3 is CATSRDQISGEATEAFF. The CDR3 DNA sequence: TGTGCCACCAGCAGAGATCAGATATCGGGGGAGGCGACTGAAGCTTTCTTT.

CDR3 region: CASSGQGARETQYF. The CDR3 DNA follows: TGTGCCAGCAGCGGACAGGGGGCAAGGGAGACCCAGTACTTC. V is TRBV9 and J is TRBJ2-5; 10 bases line up with TRBD1. V gave up 3 bases and J gave up 5 bases; unmatched junction bases: 4. This CDR3 comprises 14 residues. Germline V gene lookup returns CDR1 SGDLS and CDR2 YYNGEE.

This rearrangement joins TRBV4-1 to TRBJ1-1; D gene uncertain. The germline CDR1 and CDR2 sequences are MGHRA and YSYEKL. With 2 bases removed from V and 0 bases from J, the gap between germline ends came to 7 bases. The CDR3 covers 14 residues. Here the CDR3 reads CASSQSGLNTEAFF. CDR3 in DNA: TGCGCCAGCAGCCAATCTGGCCTGAACACTGAAGCTTTCTTT.